The present entry profiles one TCR beta chain with its context. No antigen is known for it. The data originate from a study of shared clonotypes between healthy human individuals. Study findings and constraints: For naive CD4 cells, 5% to 6.5% of clonotypes were shared across a handful of donors.

Measured with immunoSEQ multiplex PCR; TCRdb has only the in-frame clones, and not every one. There are about 2.4 million clones in the sample; roughly 93% occur only once, and about 0.38% lies in the top ten. Trimming left V 0 bases short and J 4 bases short, with 10 bases between. The length of the CDR3 is 14 residues. Germline-derived CDR1 and CDR2 are GTSNPN and SVGIG (reference sequence). V usage is TRBV30 and J usage is TRBJ1-3, with unresolved D. The specimen was naive CD4+ T cells from PBMCs. The subset is: CD45RA+ positively selected. The TCR originated in a man aged 18 to 35 in good health. Some clones in this sample may be carry-over from other donors' samples. The CDR3 nucleotides are TGTGCCTGGAGTGTAAGCGGTTGGGGAAACACCATATATTTT. Translation gives CAWSVSGWGNTIYF.